This T cell receptor (beta chain) came from a study of T cell repertoires in cytomegalovirus infection (dated by TCRdb to the late 2010s). About the full investigation: Alongside well-studied HLA-B-restricted epitopes, the peptide stimulations were aimed at recently identified HLA-C-restricted CMV epitopes, whose presentation resists viral immunomodulation. Donor HLA type was relevant to the analysis, because carriage of CMV infection together with the matching HLA type was indicated by public TCR beta signatures. Here is what the overall study found, with its caveats: In the ex vivo response, HLA-C-restricted CMV-specific TCR beta clonotypes were dominant, and in two of eight donors the single most frequent clonotype came from this HLA-C-restricted group. In both this cohort and an independent roughly 350-donor cohort, the cumulative frequency of public TCR beta family members distinguished carriers of CMV infection plus the relevant HLA type.

This sample's treatment or condition label indicates: in vitro stimulation with specific CMV peptide epitopes to enrich CMV-specific T cells. This clonotype was seen many times. The antigen it binds to is not known. Base qualities are not at hand, and no much larger clone is one base apart. A distance of 11 bases separates the germline ends of V and J, which lose 5 bases and 1 base respectively. Counted from cysteine to phenylalanine, this CDR3 has 15 amino acids. Only the CDR3 DNA is retained, 45 bases long and in frame from the first base. TCRdb records Illumina HiSeq 1500 as the sequencer. TCRdb reprocessing: public reads trimmed at Q25 with fastp, clones called with MiXCR, in-frame beta chains kept. A single entry per CDR3 protein holds the most common genes and DNA from its merged rows. Present in this sample are some 900,000 distinct CDR3 sequences, approximately 32% of which were seen just once. Of the sample, approximately 13% falls within the top ten clones.

The sequence joins TRBV12-3 or TRBV12-4 to TRBJ1-4, and the D gene may be TRBD1, 5 bases matching. The sequence derives from a human donor in good health (CMV status not recorded). Some clones in this sample may be carry-over from other donors' samples. The sample consisted of cultured CD8+ T cells from PBMCs, taken from culture after CMV antigen stimulation. Here the CDR3 is given as CASSPTGETNEKLFF. DNA sequence: TGTGCCAGCAGTCCTACAGGTGAAACTAATGAAAAACTGTTTTTT.